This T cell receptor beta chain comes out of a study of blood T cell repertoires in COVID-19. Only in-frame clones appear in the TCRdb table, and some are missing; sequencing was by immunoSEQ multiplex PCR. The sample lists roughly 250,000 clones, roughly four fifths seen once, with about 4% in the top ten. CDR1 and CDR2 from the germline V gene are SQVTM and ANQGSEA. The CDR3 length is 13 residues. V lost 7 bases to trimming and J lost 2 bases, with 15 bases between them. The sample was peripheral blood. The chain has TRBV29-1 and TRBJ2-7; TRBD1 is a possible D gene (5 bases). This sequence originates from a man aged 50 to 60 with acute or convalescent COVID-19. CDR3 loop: CSALTQTAYEQYF. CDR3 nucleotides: TGCAGCGCCTTGACACAGACAGCCTACGAGCAGTACTTC.